This T cell receptor (beta chain) was sequenced during a study of blood T cell repertoires in COVID-19 (dated by TCRdb to the early 2020s). Background on the whole study: Samples from collaborators originated in the United States, Italy and Spain and spanned both the acute and convalescent phases of COVID-19. The prospective study material was composed of cDNA or gDNA derived from T cells, B-cell-depleted T cells, or PBMCs. Deeply sampled blood TCRbeta repertoires from subjects exposed to, actively infected with, or recovered from COVID-19 were included in the dataset. The repertoires were made available in a free public database intended to serve as a resource for research on the immune response to SARS-CoV-2. Samples came from the ongoing ImmuneRACE study (first 160 participants) plus 1,254 subjects from 6 global collaborators. A de-identified subject ID, COVID-19 status, age in years and sex were almost always included in the sample metadata. Where available, HLA class I and class II types were obtained from metadata supplied by the sample provider rather than from assay-based typing. The full study reports these points: The amount of clinical and demographic metadata varied by source and participant and was provided uncurated.

Comments on this clone: The clone's antigen remains unknown. No qualities accompany the bases; no much larger clone lies one base away.

One collaborating source in Seattle enrolled patients during active infection and followed them longitudinally through the course of disease. The collaborating institutions used their own protocols to collect whole blood in K2EDTA tubes. For TCRbeta analysis, collaborators shipped samples in one of three forms: frozen whole blood, isolated PBMCs, or DNA extracted from either of those sample types. V loses 0 bases, J loses 6 bases, and the germline ends lie 8 bases apart. There are 13 amino acids in the CDR3, from cysteine to phenylalanine inclusive. Here the CDR3 DNA is all that survives: 39 bases in frame from base 1. Per the germline V gene, SGHDN is the CDR1 and FVKESK is the CDR2. TCRbeta CDR3 regions were amplified from genomic DNA using the immunoSEQ Assay, a bias-controlled multiplex PCR. The original pipeline was this. Within the assay, amplification of reference gene primers was used to estimate how many nucleated cells each sample contained. Sequence reads were collapsed and filtered to measure the absolute abundance of every unique TCRbeta CDR3 rearrangement. Productive Simpson clonality was computed per sample as the square root of Simpson's diversity index over productive rearrangements. TCRdb took over this immuneACCESS table, retaining in-frame rearrangements with V and J assigned. Such tables are incomplete; in checked studies, under half of the missing clones stem from an unresolved V gene, and the remainder is unexplained. The V and J calls and the clone size are those of that table, but D and trimming were determined from the DNA. A total of tens of thousands of clones appear in this sample, 80% to 90% of them only once. The top ten clones comprise roughly 3.9% of the sample.

Input material: peripheral blood. The chain joins TRBV14 to TRBJ2-5, with no confident D gene call. This sequence was found in a man in his forties with COVID-19, enrolled during active disease. The CDR3 loop reads CASSQDRMQTQYF. The DNA sequence is as follows: TGTGCCAGCAGCCAAGATAGAATGCAGACCCAGTACTTC.